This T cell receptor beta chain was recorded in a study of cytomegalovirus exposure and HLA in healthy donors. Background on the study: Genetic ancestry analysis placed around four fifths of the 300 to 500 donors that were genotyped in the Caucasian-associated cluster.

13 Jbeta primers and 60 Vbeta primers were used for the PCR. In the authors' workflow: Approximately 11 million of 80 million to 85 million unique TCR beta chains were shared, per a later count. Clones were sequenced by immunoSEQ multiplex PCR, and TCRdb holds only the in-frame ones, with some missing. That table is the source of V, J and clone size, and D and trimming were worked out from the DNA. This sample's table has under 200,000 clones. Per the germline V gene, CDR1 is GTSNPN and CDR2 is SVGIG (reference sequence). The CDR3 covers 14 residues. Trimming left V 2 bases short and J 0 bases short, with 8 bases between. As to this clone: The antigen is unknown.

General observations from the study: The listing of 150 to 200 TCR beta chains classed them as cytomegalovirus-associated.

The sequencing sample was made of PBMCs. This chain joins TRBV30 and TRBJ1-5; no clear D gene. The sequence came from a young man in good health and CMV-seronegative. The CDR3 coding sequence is TGTGCCTGGAGTTCCCTGGCTAGCAATCAGCCCCAGCATTTT. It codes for CAWSSLASNQPQHF.